Following are 28 T cell receptor beta chains from one sample sequenced in a study of blood T cell repertoires in COVID-19. Assay: immunoSEQ multiplex PCR; the TCRdb copy retains only in-frame clones and omits some. The sample has about 280,000 clones; about nine tenths are singletons. Sequenced input: peripheral blood. These receptors were obtained from a woman aged 35 to 49 who had recovered from COVID-19.

The chain is built from TRBV24-1 and TRBJ1-2; 9 positions match TRBD1. Germline V lookup: CDR1 KGHDR, CDR2 SFDVKD. The V gene end was trimmed by 7 bases and the J gene end by 8 bases; junction bases not matched to a gene: 4. CDR3 size: 12 residues. CDR3 DNA: TGTGCCACCAGCACAGGGGGCGGAGGCTACACCTTC. Its protein product is CATSTGGGGYTF.

The V call is TRBV27, the J call TRBJ2-6, with 8 bases matching TRBD1. V dropped 6 bases and J dropped 0; count of bases not matched to a gene: 7. CDR1 is MNHEY and CDR2 is SMNVEV in the germline V gene (reference sequence). The CDR3 is 17 residues long. The chain's CDR3 is CASRPTGARSGANVLTF. The CDR3 nucleotides read TGTGCCAGCAGGCCGACAGGGGCCCGCTCTGGGGCCAACGTCCTGACTTTC.

CDR3 in amino acids: CASSLVAGVQSGANVLTF. CDR3 nucleotides: TGCGCCAGCAGCTTGGTGGCGGGGGTACAATCTGGGGCCAACGTCCTGACTTTC. The chain combines TRBV5-1 with TRBJ2-6; TRBD2 agrees at 7 bases. The V segment lost 0 bases and the J segment 1 base; nucleotides outside the gene matches: 7. This CDR3 is built from 18 residues. The V gene's germline CDR1 is SGHRS and CDR2 YFSETQ. Full variable domain (rest looked up from reference TRBV5-1 and TRBJ2-6): KAGVTQTPRYLIKTRGQQVTLSCSPISGHRSVSWYQQTPGQGLQFLFEYFSETQRNKGNFPGRFSGRQFSNSRSEMNVSTLELGDSALYLCASSLVAGVQSGANVLTFGAGSRLTVL.

The V and J genes are TRBV12-3 or TRBV12-4 and TRBJ2-7, with 11 positions matching TRBD1. The J segment lost 2 bases and the V segment lost 8 bases, leaving 2 bases of the junction unmatched. The CDR3 has 13 residues. The CDR3 coding sequence is TGTGCCAGCGGGGGACAGGGGGCCTACGAGCAGTACTTC. The encoded protein is CASGGQGAYEQYF.

The chain combines TRBV6-5 with TRBJ2-5; 7 bases match TRBD1. This CDR3 is 13 amino acids long. V shed 6 bases and J 1 base; nucleotides not matched to a gene: 2. The V gene's germline CDR1 is MNHEY and CDR2 SVGAGI. This CDR3 is CASRGTVQETQYF. The CDR3 nucleotides are TGTGCCAGCAGGGGGACAGTCCAAGAGACCCAGTACTTC.

The rearrangement links TRBV28 to TRBJ2-7; TRBD2 matches 9 bases. The length of the CDR3 is 14 residues. Looked up from germline, CDR1 is MDHEN and CDR2 is SYDVKM. Losses at the gene ends were 6 bases for V and 4 bases for J; bases not matched to a gene: 7. Here the CDR3 reads CASSPPGLAYEQYF. The CDR3, as DNA: TGTGCCAGCAGCCCTCCGGGACTAGCTTACGAGCAGTACTTC.

The chain employs TRBV19 and TRBJ2-3; 8 nucleotides match TRBD2. The germline V gene encodes CDR1 LNHDA and CDR2 SQIVND (reference sequence). The CDR3 has 15 residues. After removal of 4 bases from V and 3 bases from J, the junction contained 6 bases not matched to a gene. CDR3 in amino acids: CASSTPGLETDTQYF. In DNA form, the CDR3 reads TGTGCCAGTAGTACCCCGGGACTAGAGACAGATACGCAGTATTTT.

The chain links TRBV4-1 to TRBJ2-5; D not resolved. This CDR3 spans 15 amino acids. V was shortened by 0 bases and J by 1 base, with 9 bases between the two germline ends. Germline values: CDR1 MGHRA, CDR2 YSYEKL. CDR3 in DNA: TGCGCCAGCAGCCAAGATCCCAGGATCCAAGAGACCCAGTACTTC. It is translated as CASSQDPRIQETQYF.

This chain uses TRBV24-1 with TRBJ1-1; 10 nucleotides agree with TRBD1. There are 14 residues in the CDR3. J lost 9 bases, V lost 3 bases, and 6 bases had no gene match. Germline V gene sequence: CDR1 KGHDR, CDR2 SFDVKD. For the CDR3, the DNA is TGTGCCACCAGTGATCCGACAGGGGGCGGAAAAGCTTTCTTT. Translation gives CATSDPTGGGKAFF.

The V and J genes are TRBV5-1 and TRBJ2-3; 8 bases are a match to TRBD2. The CDR3 sequence is 17 residues long. V was pared by 0 bases and J by 1 base, with 7 bases of the junction left unmatched. Per the germline V gene, CDR1 is SGHRS and CDR2 is YFSETQ. The CDR3 nucleotides are TGCGCCAGCAGCTTGGGAGGGAGCGGGGGAGGCACAGATACGCAGTATTTT. It translates to CASSLGGSGGGTDTQYF. Complete variable domain (other parts from reference TRBV5-1 and TRBJ2-3): KAGVTQTPRYLIKTRGQQVTLSCSPISGHRSVSWYQQTPGQGLQFLFEYFSETQRNKGNFPGRFSGRQFSNSRSEMNVSTLELGDSALYLCASSLGGSGGGTDTQYFGPGTRLTVL.

This chain joins TRBV13 and TRBJ2-7, with D possibly being TRBD1 (5 bases). The CDR3 is 14 residues long. Trimming took 4 bases from V and 4 from J, leaving 14 bases between them. The germline CDR1 and CDR2 sequences are PRHDT and FYEKMQ (reference sequence). CDR3 amino acids: CASSWGGAKYEQYF. The CDR3, as DNA: TGTGCCAGCAGCTGGGGCGGAGCGAAGTACGAGCAGTACTTC.

This chain uses TRBV4-1 with TRBJ2-1; the D gene is possibly TRBD2 (5 bases). The germline CDR1 and CDR2 sequences are MGHRA and YSYEKL. The CDR3 length is 15 residues. The germline V and J ends were trimmed by 1 base and 2 bases, with 9 bases remaining between them. As DNA, the CDR3 is TGCGCCAGCAGCCAAGTTAGCGACGCCTACAATGAGCAGTTCTTC. Translated, it gives CASSQVSDAYNEQFF.

This chain joins TRBV7-6 and TRBJ2-7, with D perhaps TRBD2 (7 bases). This CDR3 is built from 13 residues. Between the trimmed V and J ends, which lost 3 bases and 5 bases, there was a span of 11 bases. CDR1 and CDR2 from the germline V gene are SGHVS and FNYEAQ. CDR3 in amino acids: CASSFRGADEQYF. The CDR3, as DNA: TGTGCCAGCAGCTTCCGGGGGGCCGACGAGCAGTACTTC.

This clone was detected only once. The chain employs TRBV4-1 and TRBJ2-3; the D gene is possibly TRBD2 (5 bases). Deletions cut 0 bases from V and 6 bases from J, with 13 bases between. Germline CDR1 and CDR2: MGHRA and YSYEKL. The CDR3 has 15 amino acids. CDR3 bases: TGCGCCAGCAGCCAAGAAAGGAGGCCGGGGGATACGCAGTATTTT. Translating it yields CASSQERRPGDTQYF.

V usage is TRBV7-2 and J usage is TRBJ1-3, with TRBD1 as a possible D gene (5 bases). The CDR3 length is 14 residues. Germline V CDR1 and CDR2: SGHTA, FQGNSA. With 6 bases removed from V and 1 base from J, the gap between germline ends came to 10 bases. The CDR3 DNA reads as TGTGCCAGCAGACGCGGGGGATCTGGAAACACCATATATTTT. Translating gives CASRRGGSGNTIYF.

V and J are TRBV4-1 and TRBJ1-4; D remains ambiguous. The CDR3 extends over 14 amino acids. Germline CDR1 MGHRA, CDR2 YSYEKL. The V and J ends lost 7 bases and 2 bases respectively, with 11 bases between them. The CDR3 coding sequence is TGCGCCAGCAACCGCGGCGGGACTAATGAAAAACTGTTTTTT. Its protein is CASNRGGTNEKLFF.

V gene TRBV2 combines with J gene TRBJ2-3; 8 nucleotides align to TRBD1. Germline loops: CDR1 SNHLY, CDR2 FYNNEI. The CDR3 has 17 amino acids. V was pared by 5 bases and J by 0 bases, with 10 bases of the junction left unmatched. The CDR3 sequence is CASSSRDRIFSTDTQYF. CDR3 coding DNA: TGTGCCAGCAGTTCCCGGGACAGGATTTTCAGCACAGATACGCAGTATTTT.

The chain joins TRBV6-2 or TRBV6-3 to TRBJ1-1; a weak D match, TRBD1 (5 bases). The CDR3 sequence is 14 residues long. Germline-derived CDR1 and CDR2 are MNHEY and SVGEGT. Trimming removed 2 bases from V and 2 bases from J, with 9 bases in between. CDR3 region: CASSYDRPNTEAFF. DNA for the CDR3: TGTGCCAGCAGTTACGACAGACCCAACACTGAAGCTTTCTTT.

V is TRBV9 and J is TRBJ2-3; 8 bases align to TRBD2. The CDR3 extends over 15 amino acids. CDR1 and CDR2 (germline): SGDLS, YYNGEE. Trimming took 2 bases from V and 0 from J; bases not matched to a gene: 2. DNA of the CDR3: TGTGCCAGCAGCGTCTCGGGGGGGAGCACAGATACGCAGTATTTT. The encoded protein is CASSVSGGSTDTQYF.

The chain couples TRBV18 to TRBJ2-5; 15 bases align to TRBD2. The CDR3 is 16 residues long. CDR1 is KGHSH, CDR2 LQKENI, per germline. V lost 8 bases to trimming and J lost 3 bases; unmatched junction nucleotides: 7. CDR3 loop: CASRPGLAGGEETQYF. The CDR3 nucleotides read TGTGCCAGCCGACCGGGACTAGCGGGAGGCGAAGAGACCCAGTACTTC.

The J gene is TRBJ1-2, the V gene TRBV10-3, with D possibly being TRBD1 (6 bases). The CDR3 length is 16 residues. Germline loops: CDR1 ENHRY, CDR2 SYGVKD. Trimming stripped 0 bases from V and 1 base from J, with 12 bases between. CDR3 DNA: TGTGCCATCAGTGAGTCCTGGGGGCCCCTTAACTATGGCTACACCTTC. Its protein product is CAISESWGPLNYGYTF.

The gene calls are TRBV2 and TRBJ1-2, with D tentatively TRBD1 (6 bases). The CDR3 has 16 residues. The ends were cut back, 4 bases at V and 1 base at J, with 16 bases in the middle. Germline V CDR1 and CDR2: SNHLY, FYNNEI. The CDR3 sequence is CASSGPGEGVNYGYTF. DNA for the CDR3: TGTGCCAGCAGTGGGCCAGGGGAAGGGGTTAACTATGGCTACACCTTC.

The chain carries TRBV12-3 or TRBV12-4 and TRBJ2-2; D is undetermined. The CDR3 extends over 12 amino acids. Between the trimmed V and J ends, which lost 3 bases and 7 bases, there was a span of 6 bases. The CDR3 spells CASSFPGGELFF. CDR3 nucleotides: TGTGCCAGCAGTTTCCCGGGCGGGGAGCTGTTTTTT.

This chain connects TRBV5-6 to TRBJ1-6; 8 nucleotides align to TRBD1. V was clipped by 6 bases and J by 6 bases; unmatched bases: 8. Looked up from germline, CDR1 is SGHDT and CDR2 is YYEEEE. This CDR3 has 15 residues. CDR3: CASTSRTGFNSPLHF. CDR3 sequence (DNA): TGTGCCAGCACCTCCAGGACAGGGTTTAATTCACCCCTCCACTTT.

V usage is TRBV27 and J usage is TRBJ2-7; 8 bases are shared with TRBD2. Germline V gene data show CDR1 as MNHEY and CDR2 as SMNVEV (reference sequence). CDR3 size: 15 residues. V was clipped by 0 bases and J by 4 bases; unmatched bases: 5. The CDR3 sequence is CASSLSTSAGYEQYF. The CDR3 coding sequence is TGTGCCAGCAGTTTATCGACTAGCGCTGGGTACGAGCAGTACTTC.

The rearrangement links TRBV18 to TRBJ1-3; TRBD1 matches at 7 bases. With V trimmed by 3 bases and J by 4 bases, 6 bases remained unmatched. Germline CDR1 and CDR2: KGHSH and LQKENI. The CDR3 runs to 15 residues. The CDR3 nucleotides are TGTGCCAGCTCACCTACACAGGGGAACGGAAACACCATATATTTT. It codes for CASSPTQGNGNTIYF.

J is TRBJ1-2 and V is TRBV24-1; no firm D call. CDR1 KGHDR and CDR2 SFDVKD come from the germline V gene. The CDR3 sequence is 14 residues long. The V and J ends lost 3 bases and 6 bases respectively, with 13 bases between them. For the CDR3, the DNA is TGTGCCACCAGTGATCCCGGGGTAGTCGATGGCTACACCTTC. This translates into CATSDPGVVDGYTF.

The chain has TRBV4-2 and TRBJ2-1, with TRBD2 matching 12 bases. CDR1 is LGHNA, CDR2 YNFKEQ, per germline. J gave up 8 bases and V 3 bases, and 8 bases lay outside the gene matches. The CDR3 runs 16 residues. The CDR3 DNA reads as TGTGCCAGCAGCCAGCGACTAGCGGGAGTGGGCGATGAGCAGTTCTTC. It is translated as CASSQRLAGVGDEQFF.